The clone carrying this T cell receptor beta chain was counted once. Its target is unknown. This record belongs to a study of T cell responses to AZD1222 COVID-19 vaccine. Generated by immunoSEQ multiplex PCR, the TCRdb table keeps only in-frame clones and is missing some. The table lists 90,000 to 150,000 clones, more than 70% of them singletons. Trimming cost V 2 bases and J 4 bases, with 11 bases left between them. The CDR3 extends over 14 amino acids. In germline, CDR1 is SGHTA, CDR2 FQGNSA. Study-level results: Females made up more of the donors, who were largely white British, and clonal diversity may have come out too low.

The chain recombines TRBV7-2 with TRBJ2-5; D is perhaps TRBD2 (6 bases). The clonotype comes from an adult who received the AZD1222 COVID-19 vaccine. This specimen was peripheral blood, taken 28 days after the second AZD1222 dose. Here the CDR3 reads CASSLTTRGETQYF. The CDR3 DNA reads TGTGCCAGCAGCTTAACGACTAGAGGAGAGACCCAGTACTTC. Combining the CDR3 with reference TRBV7-2 and TRBJ2-5 gives the whole variable domain GAGVSQSPSNKVTEKGKDVELRCDPISGHTALYWYRQSLGQGLEFLIYFQGNSAPDKSGLPSDRFSAERTGGSVSTLTIQRTQQEDSAVYLCASSLTTRGETQYFGPGTRLLVL.